Shown below are 25 T cell receptor beta chains from a single sample sequenced in a study of CD4+ T cells in melanoma. Sequencing used immunoSEQ multiplex PCR; TCRdb keeps in-frame clones, though not all of them. The data contain 9,500 to 13,000 clones, 65% to 75% of them singletons. The material sequenced was cells from a culture (not recorded whether cultured in vitro). The origin of the receptors is a human donor with melanoma.

This clone showed up just a few times. The chain has TRBV6-1 and TRBJ1-2, with a possible D match to TRBD1 (5 bases). Per the germline V gene, CDR1 is MNHNS and CDR2 is SASEGT. The V end lost 7 bases, the J end lost 7 bases, and 19 bases lay between the germline ends. The CDR3 has 14 residues. This CDR3 reads CASINIRGVRGYTF. Written as DNA, the CDR3 is TGTGCCAGCATTAACATTCGGGGGGTACGTGGCTACACCTTC.

The table lists this clone with a few counts. The same CDR3 also results from other DNA sequences found in this sample. The genes are TRBV29-1 and TRBJ2-2; maybe TRBD2 (6 bases). This CDR3 contains 14 residues. Looked up from germline, CDR1 is SQVTM and CDR2 is ANQGSEA. Trimming took 4 bases from V and 3 from J, leaving 12 bases between them. The DNA of the CDR3 is TGCAGCGTTGCGGGGACGGGAGACACCGGGGAGCTGTTTTTT. Protein: CSVAGTGDTGELFF.

This clone turned up a few times. The J gene is TRBJ1-1, the V gene TRBV27; D uncertain. Deletions cut 5 bases from V and 7 bases from J, with 14 bases between. Germline lookup yields CDR1 MNHEY and CDR2 SMNVEV (reference sequence). The CDR3 extends over 13 amino acids. CDR3 DNA: TGTGCCAGCAGTCGACCGCAGGAACGTGAAGCTTTCTTT. Its translation is CASSRPQEREAFF.

This clone turned up a few times. The chain links TRBV11-2 to TRBJ1-1, with TRBD1 identical over 8 bases. CDR3 length: 14 residues. The V and J ends lost 8 bases and 1 base, in that order; junction bases with no gene match: 6. Per germline, CDR1 SGHAT and CDR2 FQNNGV. The CDR3 nucleotides read TGTGCCAGCGGCGCCGGGACAGGGAACACTGAAGCTTTCTTT. Residues: CASGAGTGNTEAFF.

The chain joins TRBV6-1 to TRBJ1-2; D not certain. V dropped 5 bases and J dropped 0 bases, with 7 bases sitting between them. The CDR3 contains 13 residues. Germline CDR1 and CDR2: MNHNS and SASEGT. The DNA for the CDR3 is TGTGCCAGCAGTTCGGCCGCTAACTATGGCTACACCTTC. Amino acids: CASSSAANYGYTF.

The gene calls are TRBV6-1 and TRBJ2-5, with 13 bases identical to TRBD2. Germline loops: CDR1 MNHNS, CDR2 SASEGT. V gave up 4 bases and J gave up 2 bases; unmatched junction bases: 1. The length of the CDR3 is 15 residues. CDR3 in DNA: TGTGCCAGCAGTGGGACTAGCGGGGGACAAGAGACCCAGTACTTC. Amino acids: CASSGTSGGQETQYF.

The rearrangement links TRBV11-2 to TRBJ1-5; TRBD1 might be the D (5 bases). CDR1 SGHAT and CDR2 FQNNGV come from the germline V gene. This CDR3 contains 15 residues. Between the trimmed V and J ends, which lost 5 bases and 2 bases, there was a span of 13 bases. The chain's CDR3 is CASSKDDRRNQPQHF. CDR3 nucleotides: TGTGCCAGCAGCAAAGACGACAGACGCAATCAGCCCCAGCATTTT. The whole variable domain, filled in from reference TRBV11-2 and TRBJ1-5, reads EAGVAQSPRYKIIEKRQSVAFWCNPISGHATLYWYQQILGQGPKLLIQFQNNGVVDDSQLPKDRFSAERLKGVDSTLKIQPAKLEDSAVYLCASSKDDRRNQPQHFGDGTRLSIL.

The V gene is TRBV5-4, the J gene TRBJ2-2, with D possibly TRBD2 on 5 matching bases. The CDR3 is 15 residues long. Germline loops: CDR1 SGHNT, CDR2 YYREEE (reference sequence). V lost 2 bases and J lost 0, with 8 bases in between. CDR3 sequence: CASSFMRANTGELFF. The CDR3 DNA is TGTGCCAGCAGCTTTATGCGGGCGAACACCGGGGAGCTGTTTTTT.

The chain recombines TRBV7-6 with TRBJ2-1; D tentatively fits TRBD1 or TRBD2 (5 bases each). CDR1 SGHVS and CDR2 FNYEAQ come from the germline V gene. The V gene lost 1 base and the J gene lost 9 bases, with 10 bases spanning the gap. There are 13 residues in the CDR3. The CDR3 is CASSLVGVAEQFF. The CDR3 DNA sequence: TGTGCCAGCAGCTTAGTGGGGGTGGCTGAGCAGTTCTTC. Drawing the rest from reference TRBV7-6 and TRBJ2-1, the complete variable domain is GAGVSQSPRYKVTKRGQDVALRCDPISGHVSLYWYRQALGQGPEFLTYFNYEAQQDKSGLPNDRFSAERPEGSISTLTIQRTEQRDSAMYRCASSLVGVAEQFFGPGTRLTVL.

The chain is built from TRBV15 and TRBJ1-2; D unclear. V lost 3 bases to trimming and J lost 3 bases, with 8 bases between them. The CDR3 runs 13 residues. CDR1 and CDR2 (germline): LNHNV, YYDKDF (reference sequence). The CDR3 reads CATSSTVYYGYTF. Written as DNA, the CDR3 is TGTGCCACCAGCAGTACAGTTTACTATGGCTACACCTTC.

This clone has more than one count but fewer than ten. V gene TRBV29-1 combines with J gene TRBJ1-6; D may be TRBD1 (6 bases). Trimming stripped 4 bases from V and 7 bases from J, with 14 bases between. The CDR3 covers 14 residues. Germline loops: CDR1 SQVTM, CDR2 ANQGSEA. The DNA of the CDR3 is TGCAGCGTTGGGCTCGGGGGGCACAATTCACCCCTCCACTTT. It yields the protein CSVGLGGHNSPLHF.

This chain connects TRBV7-9 to TRBJ1-1; D is unresolved. The CDR3 is made up of 12 amino acids. Looked up from germline, CDR1 is SEHNR and CDR2 is FQNEAQ (reference sequence). The V end lost 8 bases, the J end lost 6 bases, and 13 bases lay between the germline ends. CDR3 amino acids: CASGPIDAEAFF. The CDR3 DNA sequence: TGTGCCAGCGGCCCGATAGACGCTGAAGCTTTCTTT.

By frequency in the sample, this clone is medium-sized. This sequence joins TRBV2 and TRBJ2-5, with 9 positions matching TRBD1. V trimming: 8 bases; J trimming: 13 bases; junction bases outside the gene matches: 11. The CDR3 has 12 amino acids. Germline CDR1 and CDR2: SNHLY and FYNNEI. The CDR3 sequence is CASLGTGSTLYF. CDR3 DNA: TGTGCCAGCTTAGGGACAGGGTCAACTCTGTACTTC.

Only a few counts were recorded for this clone. The chain carries TRBV30 and TRBJ1-4, with a tentative D call TRBD1 (5 bases). The V end was cut by 4 bases, the J end by 8 bases, with 17 bases between. The CDR3 contains 14 residues. The germline CDR1 and CDR2 sequences are GTSNPN and SVGIG (reference sequence). DNA of the CDR3: TGTGCCTGGAATCCTCGGGGGGTAGGGGAAAAACTGTTTTTT. The encoded protein is CAWNPRGVGEKLFF. The entire variable domain, with the rest obtained from reference TRBV30 and TRBJ1-4, is as follows: SQTIHQWPATLVQPVGSPLSLECTVEGTSNPNLYWYRQAAGRGLQLLFYSVGIGQISSEVPQNLSASRPQDRQFILSSKKLLLSDSGFYLCAWNPRGVGEKLFFGSGTQLSVL.

The J gene is TRBJ2-3, the V gene TRBV5-1; 9 bases align to TRBD1. The CDR3 extends over 16 amino acids. The germline V gene encodes CDR1 SGHRS and CDR2 YFSETQ. V lost 4 bases and J lost 5; bases outside the gene matches: 11. The chain's CDR3 is CASSPGQGRGLDTQYF. CDR3 nucleotides: TGCGCCAGCAGCCCCGGACAGGGGAGGGGGTTAGATACGCAGTATTTT.

This chain joins TRBV6-1 and TRBJ1-1, with 7 bases aligning to TRBD1. V gave up 6 bases and J gave up 3 bases; unmatched junction bases: 4. Germline CDR1 and CDR2: MNHNS and SASEGT. The CDR3 extends over 13 amino acids. The CDR3 DNA sequence: TGTGCCAGCAGGAGACAGGGTTACACTGAAGCTTTCTTT. Its protein product is CASRRQGYTEAFF.

V gene TRBV7-2 combines with J gene TRBJ1-2; TRBD1 might be the D (6 bases). The CDR3 loop spans 14 amino acids. V was trimmed by 5 bases and J by 8 bases, leaving 18 bases between them. Germline lookup yields CDR1 SGHTA and CDR2 FQGNSA. The CDR3 reads CASSPRSGARGYTF. The CDR3 region has the DNA TGTGCCAGCAGCCCCAGATCAGGGGCGCGAGGCTACACCTTC.

The chain combines TRBV11-1 with TRBJ1-1; D is possibly TRBD1 (5 bases). The CDR3 contains 15 residues. CDR1 is SGHAT, CDR2 FQDESV, per germline (reference sequence). V was clipped by 1 base and J by 5 bases, with 14 bases between them. CDR3 in amino acids: CASSLVVSRGTEAFF. CDR3 nucleotide sequence: TGTGCCAGCAGCTTAGTCGTCAGTCGGGGGACTGAAGCTTTCTTT. The complete variable domain, with remaining parts taken from reference TRBV11-1 and TRBJ1-1, reads EAEVAQSPRYKITEKSQAVAFWCDPISGHATLYWYRQILGQGPELLVQFQDESVVDDSQLPKDRFSAERLKGVDSTLKIQPAELGDSAMYLCASSLVVSRGTEAFFGQGTRLTVV.

This chain uses TRBV6-6 with TRBJ1-2, with D possibly matching TRBD1 (5 bases). Germline lookup yields CDR1 MNHNY and CDR2 SVGAGI (reference sequence). The ends were cut back, 2 bases at V and 5 bases at J, with 9 bases in the middle. The CDR3 length is 13 residues. The DNA of the CDR3 is TGTGCCAGCAGTTACACGGGGGGGTATGGCTACACCTTC. It translates to CASSYTGGYGYTF.

The chain is built from TRBV11-2 and TRBJ2-3; D unclear. CDR1 and CDR2 from the germline V gene are SGHAT and FQNNGV. This CDR3 has 15 residues. Trimming removed 0 bases at V and 6 bases at J, with 13 bases between. The CDR3 sequence: CASSLDSRNGDTQYF. CDR3 nucleotide sequence: TGTGCCAGCAGCTTAGATTCGAGAAACGGCGATACGCAGTATTTT.

The chain recombines TRBV4-1 with TRBJ1-1; D is uncertain. The germline gives CDR1 MGHRA, CDR2 YSYEKL. The CDR3 length is 15 residues. V lost 4 bases to trimming and J lost 1 base, with 13 bases between them. CDR3 sequence reads: CASSRSGLWNTEAFF. The CDR3 DNA reads as TGCGCCAGCAGCCGTTCCGGACTCTGGAACACTGAAGCTTTCTTT.

This rearrangement joins TRBV18 to TRBJ2-7, with TRBD1 identical over 7 bases. V gave up 1 base and J gave up 7 bases; unmatched junction bases: 10. This CDR3 is built from 15 residues. Germline CDR1 KGHSH, CDR2 LQKENI. The CDR3 here is CASSPLYRGLGEQYF. For the CDR3, the DNA is TGTGCCAGCTCACCACTGTACAGGGGTCTGGGGGAGCAGTACTTC.

The chain joins TRBV27 to TRBJ1-4; D is possibly TRBD1 (6 bases). CDR1 is MNHEY, CDR2 SMNVEV, per germline (reference sequence). Trimming cost V 4 bases and J 3 bases, with 9 bases left between them. The CDR3 spans 14 residues. CDR3 in amino acids: CASSWGTSNEKLFF. CDR3 bases: TGTGCCAGCAGTTGGGGGACATCTAATGAAAAACTGTTTTTT.

The CDR3 region is CASSQGLKMDRGNTEAFF. CDR3 bases: TGCGCCAGCAGCCAAGGTCTTAAAATGGACAGGGGTAACACTGAAGCTTTCTTT. The V gene is TRBV4-1, the J gene TRBJ1-1; 9 bases line up with TRBD1. V lost 1 base and J lost 2; bases outside the gene matches: 11. The CDR3 consists of 18 residues. Per germline, CDR1 MGHRA and CDR2 YSYEKL.

This clone was observed once. The V gene is TRBV7-9, the J gene TRBJ2-5; D is ambiguous. The closer fit of TRBJ2-7 to the DNA end suggests the J call may be wrong. This CDR3 contains 11 residues. Per the germline V gene, CDR1 is SEHNR and CDR2 is FQNEAQ (reference sequence). CDR3 sequence (DNA): TGTGCCAGCAGCCCCTGGTCCGAGCAGTACTTC. Amino acid sequence: CASSPWSEQYF.